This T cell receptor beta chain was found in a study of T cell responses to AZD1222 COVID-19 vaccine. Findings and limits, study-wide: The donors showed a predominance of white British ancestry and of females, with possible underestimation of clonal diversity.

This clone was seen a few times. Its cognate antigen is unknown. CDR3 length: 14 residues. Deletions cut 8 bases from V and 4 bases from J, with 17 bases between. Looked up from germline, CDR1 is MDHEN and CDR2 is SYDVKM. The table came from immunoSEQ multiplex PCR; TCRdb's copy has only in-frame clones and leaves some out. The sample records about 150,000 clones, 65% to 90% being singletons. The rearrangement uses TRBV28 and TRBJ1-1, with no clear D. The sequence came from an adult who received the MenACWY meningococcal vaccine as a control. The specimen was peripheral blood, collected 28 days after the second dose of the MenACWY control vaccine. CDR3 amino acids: CASPPAQGITEAFF. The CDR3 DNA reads TGTGCCAGCCCCCCAGCCCAAGGTATCACTGAAGCTTTCTTT.